The rows below give T cell receptor beta chains drawn from one sample of a study of T-cell reconstitution after alpha-beta-depleted transplantation in children. TCRdb used MiXCR to reprocess the PCR reads, holding one entry per CDR3 protein. The sample includes approximately 400,000 distinct CDR3 sequences, 9.5% to 13% seen only once; the top ten take approximately 5%. This sample comprised PBMCs from the stem cell graft donor, obtained from the stem cell graft. These receptors were taken from a human donor who donated a stem cell graft to a child with acute myeloid leukemia. Both conserved end residues are part of each CDR3. A D gene is named only where the DNA matches it firmly. Size tells how often a clone was seen (once, few, many) or the class of an expanded clone, and some rows leave it out.

len,v_gene,j_gene,abundance,d_gene,CDR3aa,CDR3nt
12,TRBV20-1,TRBJ1-2,-,-,CSARDSQYGYTF,TGCAGTGCCAGGGATTCTCAGTATGGCTACACCTTC
15,TRBV6-1,TRBJ2-1,-,-,CASSETWGRRDEQFF,TGTGCCAGCAGTGAAACCTGGGGACGTCGGGATGAGCAGTTCTTC
13,TRBV5-1,TRBJ1-4,-,-,CASSSNNNEKLFF,TGCGCCAGCAGCTCGAACAATAATGAAAAACTGTTTTTT
19,TRBV11-1,TRBJ2-1,few,TRBD2,CASSLALAGSEGSYNEQFF,TGTGCCAGCAGCTTAGCACTAGCGGGTTCTGAGGGTTCCTACAATGAGCAGTTCTTC
14,TRBV5-1,TRBJ1-1,-,TRBD1,CASSPGQGLGEAFF,TGCGCCAGCAGCCCGGGACAGGGGTTAGGTGAAGCTTTCTTT
12,TRBV20-1,TRBJ2-5,few,TRBD2,CSAGPSGETQYF,TGCAGTGCCGGGCCTAGCGGGGAGACCCAGTACTTC
15,TRBV12-3/TRBV12-4,TRBJ1-2,-,-,CASSNDGFRESGYTF,TGTGCCAGCAGTAACGACGGGTTTAGGGAGTCTGGCTACACCTTC
17,TRBV20-1,TRBJ2-1,few,TRBD2,CSASLTSGGPPPNEQFF,TGCAGTGCTAGCCTTACTAGCGGGGGGCCCCCCCCCAATGAGCAGTTCTTC
16,TRBV7-2,TRBJ2-5,few,TRBD2,CASSPLAGGPPETQYF,TGTGCCAGCAGCCCTCTAGCGGGGGGGCCTCCAGAGACCCAGTACTTC
15,TRBV5-1,TRBJ2-1,-,-,CASSKRKSSYNEQFF,TGCGCCAGCAGCAAACGTAAGAGCTCCTACAATGAGCAGTTCTTC
12,TRBV7-2,TRBJ2-1,few,-,CASSSTRYEQFF,TGTGCCAGCAGTTCTACGAGATATGAGCAGTTCTTC
13,TRBV20-1,TRBJ2-1,-,-,CSARRDPGDEQFF,TGCAGTGCTAGAAGGGACCCGGGAGACGAGCAGTTCTTC
12,TRBV29-1,TRBJ1-1,-,TRBD1,CSVGQGAKGAFF,TGCAGCGTTGGACAGGGGGCGAAGGGAGCTTTCTTT
16,TRBV12-3/TRBV12-4,TRBJ1-2,few,-,CASSSTGFRANYGYTF,TGTGCCAGCAGTTCAACAGGGTTTCGGGCTAACTATGGCTACACCTTC
12,TRBV14,TRBJ2-1,-,-,CASSHTPGEQFF,TGTGCCAGCAGCCATACCCCCGGGGAGCAGTTCTTC
16,TRBV30,TRBJ2-1,once,-,CAWEGGGAGSYNEQFF,TGTGCCTGGGAGGGGGGAGGAGCGGGGTCCTACAATGAGCAGTTCTTC
14,TRBV7-9,TRBJ1-1,-,-,CASSLRVGGPEAFF,TGTGCCAGCAGCTTAAGAGTAGGCGGACCTGAAGCTTTCTTT
14,TRBV20-1,TRBJ1-5,many,-,CSARDRDAHQPQHF,TGCAGTGCTAGAGATCGGGATGCTCATCAGCCCCAGCATTTT
14,TRBV20-1,TRBJ2-5,-,-,CSAPGRIGSETQYF,TGCAGTGCCCCAGGGCGCATCGGGTCAGAGACCCAGTACTTC
11,TRBV7-9,TRBJ2-2,few,-,CASTRRGELFF,TGTGCCAGCACACGGCGCGGGGAGCTGTTTTTT
16,TRBV20-1,TRBJ1-5,-,-,CSARSVGALGNQPQHF,TGCAGTGCTAGATCGGTGGGGGCTTTAGGAAATCAGCCCCAGCATTTT
14,TRBV5-1,TRBJ1-6,-,-,CASSSDMYNSPLHF,TGCGCCAGCAGCTCGGACATGTATAATTCACCCCTCCACTTT
14,TRBV18,TRBJ2-3,few,TRBD1,CASSPDRGWDTQYF,TGTGCCAGCTCACCTGACAGGGGATGGGATACGCAGTATTTT
12,TRBV7-4,TRBJ1-3,many,-,CASRRSGNTIYF,TGTGCCAGCCGGAGGTCTGGAAACACCATATATTTT
15,TRBV5-6,TRBJ2-5,-,TRBD2,CASSRLAGVDETQYF,TGTGCCAGCAGCCGACTAGCGGGAGTAGACGAGACCCAGTACTTC
13,TRBV7-9,TRBJ1-1,-,TRBD1,CASSLVTGLSAFF,TGTGCCAGCAGCTTAGTGACAGGGTTATCGGCTTTCTTT
15,TRBV9,TRBJ2-5,-,TRBD2,CASSVETSVYETQYF,TGTGCCAGCAGCGTAGAGACTAGCGTTTATGAGACCCAGTACTTC
15,TRBV28,TRBJ2-2,-,-,CASSLPGTNTGELFF,TGTGCCAGCAGTCTTCCGGGGACGAACACCGGGGAGCTGTTTTTT